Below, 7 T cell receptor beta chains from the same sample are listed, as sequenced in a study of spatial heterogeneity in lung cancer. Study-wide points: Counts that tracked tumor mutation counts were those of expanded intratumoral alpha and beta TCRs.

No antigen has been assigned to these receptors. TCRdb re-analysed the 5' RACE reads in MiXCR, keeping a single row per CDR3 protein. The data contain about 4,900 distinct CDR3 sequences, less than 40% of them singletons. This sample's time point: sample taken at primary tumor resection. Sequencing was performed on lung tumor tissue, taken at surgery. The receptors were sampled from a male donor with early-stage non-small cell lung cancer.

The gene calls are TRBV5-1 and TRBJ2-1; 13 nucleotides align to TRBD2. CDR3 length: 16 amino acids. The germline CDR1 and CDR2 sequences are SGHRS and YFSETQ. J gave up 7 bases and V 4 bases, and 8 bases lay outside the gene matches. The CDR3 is CASSPTSGGAWNEQFF. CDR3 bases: TGCGCCAGCAGCCCAACTAGCGGGGGGGCGTGGAATGAGCAGTTCTTC.

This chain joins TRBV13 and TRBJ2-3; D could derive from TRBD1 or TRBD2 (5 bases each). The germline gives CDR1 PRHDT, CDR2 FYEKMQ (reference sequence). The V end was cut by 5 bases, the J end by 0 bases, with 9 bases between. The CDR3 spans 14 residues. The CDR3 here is CASSGTPSTDTQYF. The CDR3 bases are TGTGCCAGCAGCGGGACGCCTAGCACAGATACGCAGTATTTT.

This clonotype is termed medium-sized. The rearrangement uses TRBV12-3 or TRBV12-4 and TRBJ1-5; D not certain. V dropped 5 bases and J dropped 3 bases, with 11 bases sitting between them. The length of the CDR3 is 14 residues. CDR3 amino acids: CASSERTTNQPQHF. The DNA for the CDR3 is TGTGCCAGCAGTGAAAGGACTACCAATCAGCCCCAGCATTTT.

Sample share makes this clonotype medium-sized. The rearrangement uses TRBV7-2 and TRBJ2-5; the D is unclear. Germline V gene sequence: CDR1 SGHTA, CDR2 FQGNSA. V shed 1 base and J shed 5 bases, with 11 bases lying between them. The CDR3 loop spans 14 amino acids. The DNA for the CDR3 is TGTGCCAGCAGCTTAGGTCCTCAATGGGAGACCCAGTACTTC. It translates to CASSLGPQWETQYF.

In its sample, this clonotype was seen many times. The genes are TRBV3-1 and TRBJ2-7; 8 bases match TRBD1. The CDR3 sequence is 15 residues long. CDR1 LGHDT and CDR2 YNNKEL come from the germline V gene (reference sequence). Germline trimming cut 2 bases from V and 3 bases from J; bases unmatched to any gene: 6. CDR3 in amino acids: CASSQWGQVNYEQYF. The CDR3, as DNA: TGTGCCAGCAGCCAATGGGGACAGGTGAACTACGAGCAGTACTTC.

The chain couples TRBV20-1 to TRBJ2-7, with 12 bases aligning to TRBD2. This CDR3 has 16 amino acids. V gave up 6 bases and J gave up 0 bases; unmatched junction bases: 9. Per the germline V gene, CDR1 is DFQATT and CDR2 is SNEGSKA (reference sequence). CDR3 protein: CSAHQASGRASYEQYF. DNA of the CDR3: TGCAGTGCCCACCAGGCTAGCGGGAGGGCCTCCTACGAGCAGTACTTC.

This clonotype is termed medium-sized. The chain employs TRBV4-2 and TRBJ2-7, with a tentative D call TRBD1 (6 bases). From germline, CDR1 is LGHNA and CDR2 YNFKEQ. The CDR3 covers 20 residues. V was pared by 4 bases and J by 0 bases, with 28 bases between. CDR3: CASSPWNLAVNRVRSYEQYF. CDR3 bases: TGTGCCAGCAGCCCGTGGAACCTCGCTGTCAACAGGGTCCGCTCCTACGAGCAGTACTTC.